This TCR beta chain was recorded in a study of beta chain features in type 1 diabetes. Study-wide points: People with Type 1 diabetes carried modestly yet significantly shorter TCRB CDR3s in all four CD4+ subsets. There were fewer insertions and more deletions at the VDJ junctions of type 1 diabetes patients.

As to this clone: Its antigen is currently unknown. In the same sample, other DNA sequences code for this CDR3.

Per the germline V gene, CDR1 is SEHNR and CDR2 is FQNEAQ (reference sequence). This CDR3 region has 13 residues. Deletions cut 2 bases from V and 1 base from J, with 6 bases between. Sequencing targeted expressed TCRB transcripts, as all isolated RNA had been reverse transcribed. The repertoire was sequenced with immunoSEQ multiplex PCR; TCRdb's copy has only in-frame clones and lacks some. The repertoire holds 500,000 to 700,000 clones, with around a sixth as singletons. The clonotype was recovered from a man aged 18 to 29 in good health. V usage is TRBV7-9 and J usage is TRBJ2-7; tentative D call: TRBD1 (5 bases). Sequencing input: naive CD4+ T cells from blood. CDR3 region: CASSLRGSYEQYF. Here the CDR3 DNA reads TGTGCCAGCAGCTTAAGGGGTTCCTACGAGCAGTACTTC.